One and the same sample provided the 21 T cell receptor beta chains below, sequenced in a study of beta chain features in type 1 diabetes. Sequencing targeted expressed TCRB transcripts, as all isolated RNA had been reverse transcribed. Profiling relied on immunoSEQ multiplex PCR, and the TCRdb table lists in-frame clones only, not all of them. The table shows about half a million clones, with over 9.5% occurring only once. Sequencing input: naive CD4+ T cells from blood. These TCRs come from a woman between 18 and 30 years old in good health.

Turning to this clone: This CDR3 is also generated by other DNA sequences in the sample. The chain employs TRBV20-1 and TRBJ2-3, with no clear D. V lost 3 bases to trimming and J lost 2 bases, with 3 bases between them. CDR1 DFQATT and CDR2 SNEGSKA come from the germline V gene (reference sequence). The CDR3 consists of 11 residues. The DNA for the CDR3 is TGCAGTGCTAGCCTCACAGATACGCAGTATTTT. It codes for CSASLTDTQYF.

This clone was observed a few times. The chain joins TRBV7-9 to TRBJ1-6, with D tentatively TRBD1 (6 bases). Germline V CDR1 and CDR2: SEHNR, FQNEAQ (reference sequence). The CDR3 totals 15 residues. V was trimmed by 6 bases and J by 4 bases, leaving 13 bases between them. CDR3 residues: CASSAGDGYNSPLHF. As DNA, the CDR3 is TGTGCCAGCAGTGCAGGGGACGGATATAATTCACCCCTCCACTTT.

The J gene is TRBJ2-3, the V gene TRBV4-2, with 7 bases aligning to TRBD1. V shed 0 bases, J shed 9 bases, and the junction held 3 bases outside the gene matches. Germline CDR1 LGHNA, CDR2 YNFKEQ. The length of the CDR3 is 13 residues. CDR3: CASSQDKGATQYF. The CDR3 DNA reads as TGTGCCAGCAGCCAAGATAAGGGGGCCACGCAGTATTTT.

Here the CDR3 reads CASSLGQGGDIQYF. CDR3 nucleotides: TGTGCCAGCAGCTTGGGACAGGGAGGAGACATTCAGTACTTC. This sequence joins TRBV7-6 and TRBJ2-4; 9 bases are a match to TRBD1. Trimming at V came to 3 bases and at J to 8 bases, leaving 5 bases not matched to a gene. CDR3 length: 14 amino acids. Per the germline V gene, CDR1 is SGHVS and CDR2 is FNYEAQ.

The V gene is TRBV27, the J gene TRBJ2-1, with 11 bases lining up with TRBD2. CDR3 size: 14 residues. V was clipped by 3 bases and J by 6 bases; unmatched bases: 1. Germline V CDR1 and CDR2: MNHEY, SMNVEV (reference sequence). The CDR3 DNA sequence: TGTGCCAGCAGTTTTAGCGGGAGGGCCAATGAGCAGTTCTTC. Translated, it gives CASSFSGRANEQFF.

J is TRBJ2-3 and V is TRBV7-2; D possibly matches TRBD1 or TRBD2 (6 bases each). The germline V gene encodes CDR1 SGHTA and CDR2 FQGNSA. The CDR3 extends over 15 amino acids. V was clipped by 3 bases and J by 2 bases, with 12 bases between them. The DNA of the CDR3 is TGTGCCAGCAGCTTTCGGGGGCCCGACACAGATACGCAGTATTTT. Translating gives CASSFRGPDTDTQYF.

This clone came up a few times. The identical CDR3 is also encoded by other nucleotide sequences in the sample. The V and J genes are TRBV5-1 and TRBJ2-5; D gene ambiguous. Germline CDR1 SGHRS, CDR2 YFSETQ. The CDR3 length is 11 residues. Trimming removed 4 bases at V and 3 bases at J, with 4 bases between. Here the CDR3 reads CASSLKETQYF. The CDR3 coding sequence is TGCGCCAGCAGCCTGAAAGAGACCCAGTACTTC.

V usage is TRBV4-1 and J usage is TRBJ2-1, with D hard to call. In germline, CDR1 is MGHRA, CDR2 YSYEKL. This CDR3 has 16 residues. The V and J ends lost 1 base and 5 bases respectively, with 15 bases between them. The chain's CDR3 is CASSQGSLQLNNEQFF. Here the CDR3 DNA reads TGCGCCAGCAGCCAAGGTAGCCTACAACTTAACAATGAGCAGTTCTTC.

The chain has TRBV13 and TRBJ1-2, with 7 bases fitting TRBD1. The trim removed 6 bases at V and 0 bases at J, leaving 7 bases unmatched. Germline-derived CDR1 and CDR2 are PRHDT and FYEKMQ (reference sequence). This CDR3 spans 15 amino acids. The CDR3 is CASSPRGTANYGYTF. The CDR3, as DNA: TGTGCCAGCAGTCCTAGGGGGACAGCTAACTATGGCTACACCTTC.

This clone was observed a handful of times. The rearrangement joins TRBV28 to TRBJ2-4, with D unclear. Germline CDR1 MDHEN, CDR2 SYDVKM. This CDR3 is built from 14 residues. V lost 5 bases and J lost 0, with 8 bases in between. Here the CDR3 reads CASSPRLAKNIQYF. CDR3 DNA: TGTGCCAGCAGTCCTCGATTAGCCAAAAACATTCAGTACTTC.

In regard to this clone: Other DNA sequences of this sample code for an identical CDR3. V usage is TRBV14 and J usage is TRBJ1-1; D ambiguous. This CDR3 region has 13 residues. Germline V gene data show CDR1 as SGHDN and CDR2 as FVKESK. V was pared by 1 base and J by 3 bases, with 6 bases between. CDR3 amino acids: CASSQGLDTEAFF. The DNA of the CDR3 is TGTGCCAGCAGCCAAGGACTAGACACTGAAGCTTTCTTT.

This clone was seen only a few times. The V call is TRBV2, the J call TRBJ1-3; D is perhaps TRBD1 (6 bases). Trimming cost V 3 bases and J 3 bases, with 6 bases left between them. CDR1 and CDR2 from the germline V gene are SNHLY and FYNNEI. This CDR3 is 13 amino acids long. CDR3 nucleotide sequence: TGTGCCAGCAGTGAGACAGGTGGAAACACCATATATTTT. Its translation is CASSETGGNTIYF.

The rearrangement links TRBV2 to TRBJ1-4; D gene unclear. Germline V lookup: CDR1 SNHLY, CDR2 FYNNEI. The length of the CDR3 is 13 residues. V shed 8 bases and J shed 2 bases, with 9 bases lying between them. CDR3 amino acids: CASCSGTNEKLFF. Here the CDR3 DNA reads TGTGCCAGCTGTAGTGGCACTAATGAAAAACTGTTTTTT.

The CDR3 region is CASSKTGVWEQYF. CDR3 sequence (DNA): TGTGCCAGCAGCAAGACGGGTGTCTGGGAGCAGTACTTC. The J gene is TRBJ2-7, the V gene TRBV6-5; D is ambiguous. Trimming shortened V by 6 bases and J by 7 bases, and 16 bases separated the two germline ends. The CDR3 has 13 residues. CDR1 and CDR2 (germline): MNHEY, SVGAGI.

In this sample, this clone turned up a few times. The V call is TRBV7-9, the J call TRBJ2-5; D possibly uses TRBD1 or TRBD2 (5 bases each). Germline CDR1 and CDR2: SEHNR and FQNEAQ (reference sequence). CDR3 length: 12 residues. V was trimmed by 1 base and J by 12 bases, leaving 12 bases between them. CDR3 DNA: TGTGCCAGCAGCTTAGAGGGACCTCCTAAGTACTTC. Residues: CASSLEGPPKYF. The variable domain in full, completed from reference TRBV7-9 and TRBJ2-5, reads DTGVSQNPRHKITKRGQNVTFRCDPISEHNRLYWYRQTLGQGPEFLTYFQNEAQLEKSRLLSDRFSAERPKGSFSTLEIQRTEQGDSAMYLCASSLEGPPKYFGPGTRLLVL.

The gene calls are TRBV29-1 and TRBJ1-1, with no clear D. The CDR3 is made up of 12 amino acids. Germline CDR1 and CDR2: SQVTM and ANQGSEA. V lost 6 bases and J lost 3, with 11 bases in between. CDR3 in amino acids: CSVSEGDTEAFF. The CDR3 DNA reads as TGCAGCGTCTCAGAGGGTGACACTGAAGCTTTCTTT. Combining the CDR3 with reference TRBV29-1 and TRBJ1-1 gives the whole variable domain SAVISQKPSRDICQRGTSLTIQCQVDSQVTMMFWYRQQPGQSLTLIATANQGSEATYESGFVIDKFPISRPNLTFSTLTVSNMSPEDSSIYLCSVSEGDTEAFFGQGTRLTVV.

Concerning this clone: A much larger clone sits a single nucleotide away, making a read error possible. This sample also contains other DNA sequences that code for the same CDR3. The genes are TRBV7-6 and TRBJ2-5; D remains ambiguous. Looked up from germline, CDR1 is SGHVS and CDR2 is FNYEAQ. This CDR3 is built from 11 residues. V was shortened by 5 bases and J by 2 bases, with 3 bases between the two germline ends. CDR3 in amino acids: CASSPQETQYF. DNA of the CDR3: TGTGCCAGCAGCCCGCAAGAGACCCAGTACTTC. The full variable domain, completed using reference TRBV7-6 and TRBJ2-5, is GAGVSQSPRYKVTKRGQDVALRCDPISGHVSLYWYRQALGQGPEFLTYFNYEAQQDKSGLPNDRFSAERPEGSISTLTIQRTEQRDSAMYRCASSPQETQYFGPGTRLLVL.

This chain uses TRBV7-8 with TRBJ2-1; no clear D gene. Trimming removed 5 bases from V and 0 bases from J, with 8 bases in between. The CDR3 contains 14 residues. The germline gives CDR1 SGHVS, CDR2 FQNEAQ. The CDR3 region is CASSPGLSYNEQFF. Written as DNA, the CDR3 is TGTGCCAGCAGCCCCGGCCTCTCCTACAATGAGCAGTTCTTC.

In this sample, this clone turned up a few times. J is TRBJ1-1 and V is TRBV29-1; maybe TRBD1 (5 bases). The CDR3 length is 16 residues. The V gene's germline CDR1 is SQVTM and CDR2 ANQGSEA. The germline V and J ends were trimmed by 6 bases and 0 bases, with 20 bases remaining between them. Here the CDR3 DNA reads TGCAGCGTGGCCCATCAGGGATGGCGGTTGAACACTGAAGCTTTCTTT. Protein product: CSVAHQGWRLNTEAFF.

This clone was counted between two and nine times. The chain joins TRBV29-1 to TRBJ2-1; 10 bases map to TRBD2. This CDR3 spans 18 amino acids. The germline gives CDR1 SQVTM, CDR2 ANQGSEA. V shed 4 bases, J shed 0 bases, and the junction held 12 bases outside the gene matches. CDR3 protein: CSVGRRGLAVSSYNEQFF. CDR3 DNA: TGCAGCGTTGGGCGACGCGGACTAGCGGTAAGCTCCTACAATGAGCAGTTCTTC.

This clone came up a few times. The chain has TRBV15 and TRBJ2-1; 9 positions agree with TRBD1. CDR1 is LNHNV and CDR2 is YYDKDF in the germline V gene (reference sequence). The CDR3 is 15 residues long. J gave up 7 bases and V 0 bases, and 4 bases lay outside the gene matches. CDR3 amino acids: CATSRDKQGANEQFF. Here the CDR3 DNA reads TGTGCCACCAGCAGAGATAAACAGGGGGCGAATGAGCAGTTCTTC. Full variable domain (missing parts from reference TRBV15 and TRBJ2-1): DAMVIQNPRYQVTQFGKPVTLSCSQTLNHNVMYWYQQKSSQAPKLLFHYYDKDFNNEADTPDNFQSRRPNTSFCFLDIRSPGLGDTAMYLCATSRDKQGANEQFFGPGTRLTVL.